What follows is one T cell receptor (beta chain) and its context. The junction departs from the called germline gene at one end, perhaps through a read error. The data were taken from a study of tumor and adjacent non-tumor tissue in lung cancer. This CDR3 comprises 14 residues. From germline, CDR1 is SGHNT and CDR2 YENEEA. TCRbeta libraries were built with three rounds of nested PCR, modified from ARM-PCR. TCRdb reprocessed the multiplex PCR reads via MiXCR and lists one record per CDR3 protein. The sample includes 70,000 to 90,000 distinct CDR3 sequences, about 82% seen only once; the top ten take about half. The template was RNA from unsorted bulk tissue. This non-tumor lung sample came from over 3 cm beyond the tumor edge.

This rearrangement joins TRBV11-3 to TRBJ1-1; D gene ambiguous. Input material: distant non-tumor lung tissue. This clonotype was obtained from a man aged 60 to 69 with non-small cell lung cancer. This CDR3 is CASSLQNSNTKAFF. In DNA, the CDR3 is TGTGCCAGCAGTTTACAGAACTCGAACACTAAAGCTTTCTTT.